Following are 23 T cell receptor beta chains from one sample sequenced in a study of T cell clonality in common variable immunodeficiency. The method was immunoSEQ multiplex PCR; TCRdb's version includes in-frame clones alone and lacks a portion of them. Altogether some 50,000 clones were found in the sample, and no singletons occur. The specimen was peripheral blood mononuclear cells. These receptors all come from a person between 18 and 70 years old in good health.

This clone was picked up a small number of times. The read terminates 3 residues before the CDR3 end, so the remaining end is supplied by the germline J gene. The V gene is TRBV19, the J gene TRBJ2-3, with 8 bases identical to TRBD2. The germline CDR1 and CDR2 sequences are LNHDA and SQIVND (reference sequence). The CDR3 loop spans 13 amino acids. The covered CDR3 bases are TGTGCCAGTAGTATAGATAGCGGGGAGACG. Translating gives CASSIDSGET. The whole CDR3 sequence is CASSIDSGETQYF.

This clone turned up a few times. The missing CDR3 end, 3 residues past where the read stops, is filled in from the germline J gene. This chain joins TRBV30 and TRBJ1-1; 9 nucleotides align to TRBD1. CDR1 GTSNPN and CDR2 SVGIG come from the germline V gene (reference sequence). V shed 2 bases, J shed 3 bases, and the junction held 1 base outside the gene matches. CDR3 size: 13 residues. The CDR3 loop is CAWSWTGDTEAFF. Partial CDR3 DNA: TGTGCCTGGAGTTGGACAGGGGACACTGAA.

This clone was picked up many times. CDR3 bases read: TGTGCCAGCAGTGACCACAGGAACAATGAG. This gives the protein CASSDHRNNE. The entire CDR3 is CASSDHRNNEQFF. The rearrangement joins TRBV6-2 or TRBV6-3 to TRBJ2-1, with a possible D match to TRBD1 (5 bases). With the read ending 3 residues before the CDR3 end, the germline J gene is used to fill in that end. CDR3 length: 13 amino acids. Germline loops: CDR1 MNHEY, CDR2 SVGEGT. Trimming took off 5 bases at V and 5 bases at J, with 10 bases between the two ends.

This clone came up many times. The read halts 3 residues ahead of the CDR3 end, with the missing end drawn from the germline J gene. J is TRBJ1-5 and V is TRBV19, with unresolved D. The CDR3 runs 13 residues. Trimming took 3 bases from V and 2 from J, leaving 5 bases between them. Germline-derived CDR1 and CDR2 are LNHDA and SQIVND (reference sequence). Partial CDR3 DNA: TGTGCCAGTAGTATCTATCGCAATCAGCCC. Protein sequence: CASSIYRNQP. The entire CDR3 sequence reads CASSIYRNQPQHF.

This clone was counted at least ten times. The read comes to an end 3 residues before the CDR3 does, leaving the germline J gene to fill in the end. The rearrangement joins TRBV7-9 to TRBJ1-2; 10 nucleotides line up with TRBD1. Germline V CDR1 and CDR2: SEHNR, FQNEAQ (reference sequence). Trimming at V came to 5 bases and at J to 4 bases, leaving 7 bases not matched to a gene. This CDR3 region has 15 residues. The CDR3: CASSATGTGAYGYTF. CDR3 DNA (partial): TGTGCCAGCAGCGCAACCGGGACAGGGGCCTATGGC.

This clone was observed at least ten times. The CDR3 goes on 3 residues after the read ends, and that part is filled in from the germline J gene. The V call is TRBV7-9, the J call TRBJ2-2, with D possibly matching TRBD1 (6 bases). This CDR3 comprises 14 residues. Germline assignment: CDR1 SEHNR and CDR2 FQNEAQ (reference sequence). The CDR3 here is CASSPTGINEKLFF. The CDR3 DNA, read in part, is TGTGCCAGCAGCCCTACAGGGATTAATGAAAAG. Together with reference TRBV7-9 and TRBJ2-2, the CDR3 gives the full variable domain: DTGVSQNPRHKITKRGQNVTFRCDPISEHNRLYWYRQTLGQGPEFLTYFQNEAQLEKSRLLSDRFSAERPKGSFSTLEIQRTEQGDSAMYLCASSPTGINEKLFFGEGSRLTVL.

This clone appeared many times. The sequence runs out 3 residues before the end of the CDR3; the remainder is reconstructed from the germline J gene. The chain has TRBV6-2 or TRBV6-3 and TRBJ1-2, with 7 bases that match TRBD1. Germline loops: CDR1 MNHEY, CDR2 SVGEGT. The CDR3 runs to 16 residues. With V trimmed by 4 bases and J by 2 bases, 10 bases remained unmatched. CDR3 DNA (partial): TGTGCCAGCAGTTCCCCCGCCCGACAGGGAAACTATGGC. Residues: CASSSPARQGNYG. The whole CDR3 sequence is CASSSPARQGNYGYTF.

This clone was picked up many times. The sequenced CDR3 bases are TGTGCCAGCTCACTTATGGAGGGCTCCTATAATTCACCC. Translation gives CASSLMEGSYNSP. In full, the CDR3 is CASSLMEGSYNSPLHF. This chain connects TRBV18 to TRBJ1-6; no clear D gene. The CDR3 extends 3 residues past the end of the read, so its final part is completed from the germline J gene. This CDR3 is 16 amino acids long. The germline V gene has CDR1 KGHSH and CDR2 LQKENI. V was trimmed by 4 bases and J by 0 bases, leaving 10 bases between them.

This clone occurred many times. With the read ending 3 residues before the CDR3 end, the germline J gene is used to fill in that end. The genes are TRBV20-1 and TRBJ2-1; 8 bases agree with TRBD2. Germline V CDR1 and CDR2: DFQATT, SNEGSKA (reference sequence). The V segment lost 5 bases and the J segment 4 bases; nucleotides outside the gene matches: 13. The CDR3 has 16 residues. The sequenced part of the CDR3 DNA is TGCAGTGCTGATCGGGGAAGCGGGGGAGATTACAATGAG. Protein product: CSADRGSGGDYNE. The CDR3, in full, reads CSADRGSGGDYNEQFF.

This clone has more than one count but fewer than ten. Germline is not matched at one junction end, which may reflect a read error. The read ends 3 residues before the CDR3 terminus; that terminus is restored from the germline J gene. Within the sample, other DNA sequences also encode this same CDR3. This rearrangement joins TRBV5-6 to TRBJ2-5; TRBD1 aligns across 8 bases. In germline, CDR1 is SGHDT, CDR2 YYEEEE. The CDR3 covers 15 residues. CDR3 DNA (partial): TGTGCTAGCAGCCCGAGGGCAGGGGGCGGGGAGACC. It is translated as CASSPRAGGGET. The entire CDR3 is CASSPRAGGGETQYF.

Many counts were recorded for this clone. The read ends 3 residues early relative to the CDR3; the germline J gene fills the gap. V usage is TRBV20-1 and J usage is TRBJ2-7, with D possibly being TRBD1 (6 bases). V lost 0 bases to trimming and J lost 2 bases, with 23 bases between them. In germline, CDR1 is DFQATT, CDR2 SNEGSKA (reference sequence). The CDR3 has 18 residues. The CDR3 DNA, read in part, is TGCAGTGCTAGAGATGTTAGGCAACAAGGACAGCGTACCTACGAG. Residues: CSARDVRQQGQRTYE. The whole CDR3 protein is CSARDVRQQGQRTYEQYF.

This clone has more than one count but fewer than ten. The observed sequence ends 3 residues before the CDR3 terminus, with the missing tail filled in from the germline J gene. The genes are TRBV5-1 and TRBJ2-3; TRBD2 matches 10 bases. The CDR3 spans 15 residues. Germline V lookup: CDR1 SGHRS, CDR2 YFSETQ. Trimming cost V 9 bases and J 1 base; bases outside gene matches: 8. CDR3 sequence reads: CATQREGRGTDTQYF. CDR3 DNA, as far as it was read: TGCGCCACCCAGCGGGAGGGCCGTGGCACAGATACG.

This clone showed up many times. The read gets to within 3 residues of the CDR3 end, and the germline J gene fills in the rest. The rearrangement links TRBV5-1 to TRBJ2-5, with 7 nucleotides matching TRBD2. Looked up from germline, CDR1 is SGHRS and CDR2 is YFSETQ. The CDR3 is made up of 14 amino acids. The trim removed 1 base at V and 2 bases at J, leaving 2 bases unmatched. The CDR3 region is CASSLTSVQETQYF. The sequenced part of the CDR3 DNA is TGCGCCAGCAGCTTGACTAGCGTTCAAGAGACC.

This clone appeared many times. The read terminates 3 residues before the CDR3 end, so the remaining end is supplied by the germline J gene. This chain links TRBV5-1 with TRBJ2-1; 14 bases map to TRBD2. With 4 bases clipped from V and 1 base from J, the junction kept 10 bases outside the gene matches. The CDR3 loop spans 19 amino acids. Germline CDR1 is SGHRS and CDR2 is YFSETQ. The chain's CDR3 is CASSIRLAGGPRSYNEQFF. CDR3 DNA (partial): TGCGCCAGCAGCATCAGACTAGCGGGGGGGCCTAGATCCTACAATGAG. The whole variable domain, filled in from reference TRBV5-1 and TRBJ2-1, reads KAGVTQTPRYLIKTRGQQVTLSCSPISGHRSVSWYQQTPGQGLQFLFEYFSETQRNKGNFPGRFSGRQFSNSRSEMNVSTLELGDSALYLCASSIRLAGGPRSYNEQFFGPGTRLTVL.

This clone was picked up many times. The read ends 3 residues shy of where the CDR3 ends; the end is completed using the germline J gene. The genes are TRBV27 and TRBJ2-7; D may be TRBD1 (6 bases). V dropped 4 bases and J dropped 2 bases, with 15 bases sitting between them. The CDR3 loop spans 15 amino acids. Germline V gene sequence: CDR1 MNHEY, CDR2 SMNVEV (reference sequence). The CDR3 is CASSYQGLATYEQYF. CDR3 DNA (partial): TGTGCCAGCAGTTACCAGGGGTTGGCTACCTACGAG.

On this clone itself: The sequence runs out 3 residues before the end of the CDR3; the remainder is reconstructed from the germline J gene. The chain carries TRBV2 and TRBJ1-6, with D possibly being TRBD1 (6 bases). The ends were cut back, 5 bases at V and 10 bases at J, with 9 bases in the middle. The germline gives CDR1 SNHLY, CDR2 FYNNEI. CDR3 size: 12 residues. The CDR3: CASSTGNSPLHF. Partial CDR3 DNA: TGTGCCAGCAGTACAGGGAACTCACCC.

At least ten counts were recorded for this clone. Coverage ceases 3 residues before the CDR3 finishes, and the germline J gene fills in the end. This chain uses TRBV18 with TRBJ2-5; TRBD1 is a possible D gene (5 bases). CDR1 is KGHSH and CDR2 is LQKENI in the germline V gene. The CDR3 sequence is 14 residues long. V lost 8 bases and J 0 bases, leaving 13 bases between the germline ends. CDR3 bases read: TGTGCCAGCCAACACAGGCGAGACCAAGAGACC. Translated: CASQHRRDQET. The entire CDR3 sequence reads CASQHRRDQETQYF.

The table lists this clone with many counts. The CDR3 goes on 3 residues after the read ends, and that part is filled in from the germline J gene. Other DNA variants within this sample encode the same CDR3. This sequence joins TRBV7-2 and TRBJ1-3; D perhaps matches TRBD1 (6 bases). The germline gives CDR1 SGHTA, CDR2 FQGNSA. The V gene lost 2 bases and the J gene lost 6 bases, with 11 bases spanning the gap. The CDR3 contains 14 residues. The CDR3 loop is CASSLKTGINTIYF. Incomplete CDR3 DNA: TGTGCCAGCAGCTTAAAAACAGGGATAAACACC. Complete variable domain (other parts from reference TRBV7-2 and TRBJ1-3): GAGVSQSPSNKVTEKGKDVELRCDPISGHTALYWYRQSLGQGLEFLIYFQGNSAPDKSGLPSDRFSAERTGGSVSTLTIQRTQQEDSAVYLCASSLKTGINTIYFGEGSWLTVV.

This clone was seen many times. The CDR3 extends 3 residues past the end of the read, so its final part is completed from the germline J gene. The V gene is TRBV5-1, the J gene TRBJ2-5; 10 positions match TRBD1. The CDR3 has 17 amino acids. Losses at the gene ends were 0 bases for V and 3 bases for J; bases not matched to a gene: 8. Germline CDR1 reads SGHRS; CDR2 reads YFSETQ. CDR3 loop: CASSLEGQGFEKETQYF. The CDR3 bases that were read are TGCGCCAGCAGCTTGGAGGGACAGGGGTTCGAAAAAGAGACC.

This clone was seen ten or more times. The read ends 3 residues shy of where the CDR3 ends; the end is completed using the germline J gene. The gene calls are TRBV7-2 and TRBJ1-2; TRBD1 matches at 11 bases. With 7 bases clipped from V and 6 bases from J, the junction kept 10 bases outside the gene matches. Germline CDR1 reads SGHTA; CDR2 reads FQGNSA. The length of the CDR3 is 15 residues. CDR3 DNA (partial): TGTGCCAGCATTTGGGGACCGGACAGGGGGCATGGC. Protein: CASIWGPDRGHG. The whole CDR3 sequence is CASIWGPDRGHGYTF. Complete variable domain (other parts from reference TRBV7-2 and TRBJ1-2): GAGVSQSPSNKVTEKGKDVELRCDPISGHTALYWYRQSLGQGLEFLIYFQGNSAPDKSGLPSDRFSAERTGGSVSTLTIQRTQQEDSAVYLCASIWGPDRGHGYTFGSGTRLTVV.

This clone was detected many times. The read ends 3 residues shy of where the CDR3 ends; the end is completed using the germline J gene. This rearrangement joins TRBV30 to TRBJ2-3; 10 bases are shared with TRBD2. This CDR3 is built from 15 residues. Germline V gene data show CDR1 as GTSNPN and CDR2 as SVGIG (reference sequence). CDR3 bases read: TGTGCCTGGAGTGCACCCACTAGCGGGAAAGAGACG. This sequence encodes CAWSAPTSGKET. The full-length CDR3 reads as CAWSAPTSGKETQYF. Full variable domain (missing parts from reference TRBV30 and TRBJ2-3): SQTIHQWPATLVQPVGSPLSLECTVEGTSNPNLYWYRQAAGRGLQLLFYSVGIGQISSEVPQNLSASRPQDRQFILSSKKLLLSDSGFYLCAWSAPTSGKETQYFGPGTRLTVL.

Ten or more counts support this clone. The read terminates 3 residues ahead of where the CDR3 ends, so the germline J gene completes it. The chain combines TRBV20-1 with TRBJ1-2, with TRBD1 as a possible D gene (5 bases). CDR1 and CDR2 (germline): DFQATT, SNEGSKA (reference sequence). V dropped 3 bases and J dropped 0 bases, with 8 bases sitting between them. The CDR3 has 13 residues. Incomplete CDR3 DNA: TGCAGTGCTAGGGGGGGTCCTAACTATGGC. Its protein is CSARGGPNYG. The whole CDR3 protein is CSARGGPNYGYTF.

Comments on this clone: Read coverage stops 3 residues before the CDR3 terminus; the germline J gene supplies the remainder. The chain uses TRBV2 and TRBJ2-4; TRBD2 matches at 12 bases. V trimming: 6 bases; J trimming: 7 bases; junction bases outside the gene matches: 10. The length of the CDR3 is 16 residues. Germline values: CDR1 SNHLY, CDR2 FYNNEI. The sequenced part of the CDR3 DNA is TGTGCCAGCAGAGGTTCTCTAGCGGGGGGGCACAACATT. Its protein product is CASRGSLAGGHNI. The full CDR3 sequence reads CASRGSLAGGHNIQYF.